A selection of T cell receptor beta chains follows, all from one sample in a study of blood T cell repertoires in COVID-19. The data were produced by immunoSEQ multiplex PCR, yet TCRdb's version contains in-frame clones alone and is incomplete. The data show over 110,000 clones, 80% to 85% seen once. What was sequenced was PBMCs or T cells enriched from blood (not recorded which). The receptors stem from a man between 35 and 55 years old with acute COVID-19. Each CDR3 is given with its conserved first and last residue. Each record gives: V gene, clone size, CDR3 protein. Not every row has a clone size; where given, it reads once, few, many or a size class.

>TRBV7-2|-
CASSLAGGPISGANVLTF
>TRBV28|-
CASSLLAVGQFF
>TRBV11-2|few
CASSLGVDFSNQPQHF
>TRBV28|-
CASSTNRGIGTEAFF
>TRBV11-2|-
CASSLSVGQGVDTQYF
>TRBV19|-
CASSPDRTATDTQYF
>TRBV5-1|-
CASSLSGQNTEAFF
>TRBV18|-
CASSPQGQGYSTDTQYF
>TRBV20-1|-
CSASRQGAQPQHF
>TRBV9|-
CASSSSPDSNQPQHF
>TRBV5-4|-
CASSSPGQGYYEQYF
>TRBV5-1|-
CASSSGTSLGETQYF
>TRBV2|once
CASRDPWREILGNEQFF
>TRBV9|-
CASSVAGGDYGYTF
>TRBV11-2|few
CASSLSGVDNEQFF
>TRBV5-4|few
CASSWNSGGETGELFF
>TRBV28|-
CASSYQRLLNSPLHF
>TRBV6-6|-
CASSYAGKDTEAFF
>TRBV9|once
CASSGNPQGERYEQYF
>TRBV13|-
CASSFTPRDSHEQYF
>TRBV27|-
CASSPGQGTDTQYF
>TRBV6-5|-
CASRTGVRRNQPQHF
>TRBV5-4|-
CASSPGAGEPSYEQYF
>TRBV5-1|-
CASSPTGSEQPQHF
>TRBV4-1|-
CASSQGQYSPLHF
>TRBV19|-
CASSIAREGQETQYF
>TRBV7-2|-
CASSLVGRGPWGELFF
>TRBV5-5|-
CASSLGMGQGIHYGYTF
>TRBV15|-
CATSRERYSNQPQHF
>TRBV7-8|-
CASSLGFASRIQYF
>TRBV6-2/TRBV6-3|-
CASSNPPDNEQFF
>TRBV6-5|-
CASRGDRGSGTEAFF
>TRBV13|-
CASSSRDSPYEQYF
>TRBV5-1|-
CASSAPRDRENPSDGYTF
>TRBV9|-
CASSAKQGAGANVLTF
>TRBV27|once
CASSRGTSGTYEQYF
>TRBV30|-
CAWDGLAGFTDTQYF
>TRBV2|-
CASSPGGGYTF
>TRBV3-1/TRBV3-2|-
CASSQPSNTGELFF
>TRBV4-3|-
CASSQDRALNTEAFF
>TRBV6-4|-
CASIRMQQGLLNTEAFF
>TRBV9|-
CASSSTSYNEKLFF
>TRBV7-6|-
CASSLARPPLTYEQYF